The present T cell receptor (beta chain) was sequenced within a study of CD8 T cells in Susac syndrome. Germline V gives CDR1 SGHDN, CDR2 FVKESK. Trimming cost V 0 bases and J 6 bases, with 21 bases left between them. The CDR3 is made up of 17 amino acids. An input of 0.5 to 1 ug of RNA was subjected to reverse transcription using random hexamers. The method of amplification for TCR beta CDR3 was immunoSEQ multiplex PCR, covering 54 Vbeta and 13 Jbeta. Via MiXCR, TCRdb re-called the immunoSEQ multiplex PCR reads, giving one row per CDR3 protein. The sample lists around 190,000 distinct CDR3 sequences, 85% to 95% seen once, with about 0.094% in the top ten. Sequencing targeted TCR beta in blood CD8+ and CD4+ T cells. Negative isolation was applied to CD8+ and CD4+ T cells, and FACS enrichment was applied to TEMRA cells.

This TCR derives from a human donor in good health. The J gene is TRBJ2-7, the V gene TRBV14; D tentatively fits TRBD1 or TRBD2 (5 bases each). Source material: CD4+ T cells from PBMCs. CDR3 sequence (DNA): TGTGCCAGCAGCCAAGATCGAGGGGTAAAAACCACAGCCGAGCAGTACTTC. This sequence encodes CASSQDRGVKTTAEQYF.